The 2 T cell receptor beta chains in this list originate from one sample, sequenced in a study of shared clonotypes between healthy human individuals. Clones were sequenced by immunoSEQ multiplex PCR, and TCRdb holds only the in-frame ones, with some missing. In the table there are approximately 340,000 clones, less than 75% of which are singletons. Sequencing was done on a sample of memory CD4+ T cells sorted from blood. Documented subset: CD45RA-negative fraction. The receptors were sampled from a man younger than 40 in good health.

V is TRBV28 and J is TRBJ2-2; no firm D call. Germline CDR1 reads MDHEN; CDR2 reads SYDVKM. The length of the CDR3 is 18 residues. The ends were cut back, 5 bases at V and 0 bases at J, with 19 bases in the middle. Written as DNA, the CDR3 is TGTGCCAGCAGTATGCTTTCGTTTGGCTCCGCGAACACCGGGGAGCTGTTTTTT. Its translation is CASSMLSFGSANTGELFF.

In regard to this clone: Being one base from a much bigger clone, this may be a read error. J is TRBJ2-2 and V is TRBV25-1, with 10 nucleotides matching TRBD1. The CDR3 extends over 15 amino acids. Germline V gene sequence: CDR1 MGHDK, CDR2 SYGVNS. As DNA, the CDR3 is TGTACCAGCAGGGAAGACAGGGGGCAGGTCGGGGAGCTGTTTTTT. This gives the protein CTSREDRGQVGELFF.